This T cell receptor (beta chain) is from a study of early T cells in non-severe SARS-CoV-2 infection. MiXCR, run by TCRdb on the 5' RACE reads, gives a single entry per CDR3 protein. The sample yields some 67,000 distinct CDR3 sequences, roughly 10% seen once. This CDR3 region has 14 residues. Looked up from germline, CDR1 is SQVTM and CDR2 is ANQGSEA. Trimming took off 7 bases at V and 2 bases at J, with 15 bases between the two ends. The J gene is TRBJ2-1, the V gene TRBV29-1; D perhaps matches TRBD2 (6 bases). Sequencing was performed on whole blood, taken at baseline. The TCR originated in an adult who was a healthcare worker with PCR-confirmed SARS-CoV-2 infection or an uninfected control (not recorded which). CDR3 sequence reads: CSGMRDHAYNEQFF. CDR3 sequence (DNA): TGCAGCGGTATGCGGGACCATGCCTACAATGAGCAGTTCTTC.